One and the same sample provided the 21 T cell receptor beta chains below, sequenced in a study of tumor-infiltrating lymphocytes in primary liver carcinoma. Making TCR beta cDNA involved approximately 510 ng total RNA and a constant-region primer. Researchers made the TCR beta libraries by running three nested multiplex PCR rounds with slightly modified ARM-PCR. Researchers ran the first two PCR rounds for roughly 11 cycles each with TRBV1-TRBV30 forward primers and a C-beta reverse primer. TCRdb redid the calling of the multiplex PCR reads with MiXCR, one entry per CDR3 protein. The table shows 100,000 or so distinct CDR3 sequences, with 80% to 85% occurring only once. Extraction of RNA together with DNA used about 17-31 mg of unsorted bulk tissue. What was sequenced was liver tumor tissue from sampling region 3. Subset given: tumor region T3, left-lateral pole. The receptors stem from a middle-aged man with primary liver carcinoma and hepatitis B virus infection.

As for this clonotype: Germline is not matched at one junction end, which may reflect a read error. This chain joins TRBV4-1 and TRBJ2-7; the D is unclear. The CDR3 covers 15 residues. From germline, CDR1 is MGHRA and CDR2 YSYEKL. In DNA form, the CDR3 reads TGCGCCAGCAACCAAGTCGAGCCCAACTCCTACGGGCAGTACTTC. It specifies CASNQVEPNSYGQYF.

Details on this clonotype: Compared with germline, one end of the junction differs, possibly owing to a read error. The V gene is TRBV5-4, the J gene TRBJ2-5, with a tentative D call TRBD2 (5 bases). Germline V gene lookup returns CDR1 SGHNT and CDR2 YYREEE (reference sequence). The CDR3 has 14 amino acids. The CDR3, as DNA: TGTGCCAGCAGCTTGGTAGGGAGCGGTGAGACCCATTACTTC. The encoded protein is CASSLVGSGETHYF.

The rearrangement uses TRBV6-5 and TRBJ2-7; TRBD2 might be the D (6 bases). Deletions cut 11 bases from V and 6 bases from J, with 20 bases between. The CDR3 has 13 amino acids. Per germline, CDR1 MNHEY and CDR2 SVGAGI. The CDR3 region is CACIRLVGGEQYF. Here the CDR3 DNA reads TGTGCCTGCATCCGACTAGTTGGGGGCGAGCAGTACTTC.

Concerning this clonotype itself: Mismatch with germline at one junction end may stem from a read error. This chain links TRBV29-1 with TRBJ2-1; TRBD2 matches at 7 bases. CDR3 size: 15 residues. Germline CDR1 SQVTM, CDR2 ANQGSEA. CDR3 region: CIVVLSSLADNEQFF. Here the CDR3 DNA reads TGCATCGTTGTACTGTCGTCGCTAGCGGATAATGAGCAGTTCTTC.

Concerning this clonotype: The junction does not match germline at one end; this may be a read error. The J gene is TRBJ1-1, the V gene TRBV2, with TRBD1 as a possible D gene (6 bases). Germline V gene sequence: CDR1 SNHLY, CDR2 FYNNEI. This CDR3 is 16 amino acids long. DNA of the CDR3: TGTGCCAGCAGTGATCCCCGCAGGGGCACGAACACTGAAACTTTCTTT. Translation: CASSDPRRGTNTETFF.

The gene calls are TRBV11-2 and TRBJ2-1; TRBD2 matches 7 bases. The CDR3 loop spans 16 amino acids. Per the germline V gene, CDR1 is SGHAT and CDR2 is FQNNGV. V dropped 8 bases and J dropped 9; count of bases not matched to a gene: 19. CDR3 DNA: TGTGCCAGCGGCCTCCTGACTAGCAGGAGTAATGGTGAGCAGTTCTTC. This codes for CASGLLTSRSNGEQFF.

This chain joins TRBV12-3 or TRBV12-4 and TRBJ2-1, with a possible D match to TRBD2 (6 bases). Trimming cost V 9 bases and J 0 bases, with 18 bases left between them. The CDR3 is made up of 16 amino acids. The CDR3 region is CASSLVPGSSYNEQFF. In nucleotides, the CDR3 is TGTGCCAGTAGTCTTGTCCCCGGGAGCTCCTACAATGAGCAGTTCTTC.

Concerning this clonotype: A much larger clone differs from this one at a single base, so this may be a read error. CDR3 nucleotides: TGTGCCAGCAGGAAAAGCGGACTAGGAGCGCAGGAGACCCAGTACTTC. This gives the protein CASRKSGLGAQETQYF. The chain combines TRBV2 with TRBJ2-5, with 7 bases that match TRBD2. Per the germline V gene, CDR1 is SNHLY and CDR2 is FYNNEI. The CDR3 is made up of 16 amino acids. V was pared by 6 bases and J by 5 bases, with 15 bases of the junction left unmatched.

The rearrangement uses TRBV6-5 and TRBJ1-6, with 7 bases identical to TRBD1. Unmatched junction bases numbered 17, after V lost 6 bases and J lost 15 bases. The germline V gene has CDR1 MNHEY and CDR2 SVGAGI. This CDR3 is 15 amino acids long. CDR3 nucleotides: TGTGCCAGCAGGATTGAACAGGGGTGGTATTTACGCCTCCACTTT. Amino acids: CASRIEQGWYLRLHF.

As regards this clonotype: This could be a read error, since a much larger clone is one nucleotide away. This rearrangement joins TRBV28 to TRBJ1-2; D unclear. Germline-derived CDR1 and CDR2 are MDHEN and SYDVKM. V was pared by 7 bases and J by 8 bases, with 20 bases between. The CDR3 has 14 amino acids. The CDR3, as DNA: TGTGCCAGCAAACTAACCGGGTCAACGCAGGGCTACACCTTC. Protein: CASKLTGSTQGYTF.

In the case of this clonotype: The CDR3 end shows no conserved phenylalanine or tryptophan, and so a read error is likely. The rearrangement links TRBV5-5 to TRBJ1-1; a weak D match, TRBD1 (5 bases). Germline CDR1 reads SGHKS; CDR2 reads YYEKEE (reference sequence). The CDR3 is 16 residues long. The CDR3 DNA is TGTGCCAGGAGCTTCCAGCAGGGAACTTTGGCCACTGAAGCTTTCCTT. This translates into CARSFQQGTLATEAFL.

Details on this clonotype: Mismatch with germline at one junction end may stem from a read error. DNA for the CDR3: TGTGCCAACAGTCGACTAGCGACTGGGCAAGAGATCCAGTACTTC. This encodes CANSRLATGQEIQYF. This rearrangement joins TRBV2 to TRBJ2-5, with 8 bases fitting TRBD2. The CDR3 covers 15 residues. CDR1 is SNHLY, CDR2 FYNNEI, per germline.

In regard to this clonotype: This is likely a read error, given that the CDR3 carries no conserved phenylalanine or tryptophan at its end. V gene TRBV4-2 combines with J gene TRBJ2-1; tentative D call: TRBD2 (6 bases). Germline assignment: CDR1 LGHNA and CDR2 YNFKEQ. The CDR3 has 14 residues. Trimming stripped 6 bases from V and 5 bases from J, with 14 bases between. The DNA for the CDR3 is TGTGCCAGCAGGCAAAGGGGACTTGACAATGAGCAGTTCTTA. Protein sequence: CASRQRGLDNEQFL.

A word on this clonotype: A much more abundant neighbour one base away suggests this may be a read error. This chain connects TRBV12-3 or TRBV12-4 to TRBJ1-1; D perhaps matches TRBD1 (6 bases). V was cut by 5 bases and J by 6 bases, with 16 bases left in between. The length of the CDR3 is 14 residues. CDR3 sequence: CASSRCRGPAEAFF. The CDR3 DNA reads TGTGCCAGCAGTAGATGTCGGGGGCCGGCTGAAGCTTTCTTT.

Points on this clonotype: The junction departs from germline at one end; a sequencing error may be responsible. This CDR3 is CSVSEGLGMNTEAFF. For the CDR3, the DNA is TGCAGCGTTTCCGAAGGGTTGGGCATGAATACTGAAGCTTTCTTT. The J gene is TRBJ1-1, the V gene TRBV29-1; D not resolved. The CDR3 is 15 amino acids. Germline CDR1 and CDR2: SQVTM and ANQGSEA.

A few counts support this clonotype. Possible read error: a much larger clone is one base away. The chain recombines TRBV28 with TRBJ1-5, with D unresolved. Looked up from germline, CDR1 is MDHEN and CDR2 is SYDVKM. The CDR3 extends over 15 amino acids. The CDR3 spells CTSRQTPGKSQPQHF. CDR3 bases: TGTACCAGCCGCCAGACCCCGGGGAAAAGTCAGCCCCAGCATTTT.

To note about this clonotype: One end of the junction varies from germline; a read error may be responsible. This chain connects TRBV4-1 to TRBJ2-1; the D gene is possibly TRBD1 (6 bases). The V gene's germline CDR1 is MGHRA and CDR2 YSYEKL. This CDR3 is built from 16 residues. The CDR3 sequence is CVSSPELVGACNEQFF. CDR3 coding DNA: TGCGTCAGCAGCCCCGAACTAGTGGGGGCTTGCAATGAGCAGTTCTTC.

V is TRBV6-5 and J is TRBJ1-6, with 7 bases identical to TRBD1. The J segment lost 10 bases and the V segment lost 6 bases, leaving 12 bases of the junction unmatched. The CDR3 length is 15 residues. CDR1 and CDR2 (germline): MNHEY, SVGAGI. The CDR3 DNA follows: TGTGCCAGCAGAAGAGACACAGGGGACTGCTCACCCCTCCACTTT. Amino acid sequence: CASRRDTGDCSPLHF.

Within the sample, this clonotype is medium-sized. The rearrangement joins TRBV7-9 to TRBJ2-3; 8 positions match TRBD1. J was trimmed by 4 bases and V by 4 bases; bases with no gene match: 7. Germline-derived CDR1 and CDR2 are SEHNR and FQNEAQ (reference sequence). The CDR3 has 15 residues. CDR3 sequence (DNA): TGTGCCAGCAGCTCGGACAGGGACGGGGCAGATACGCAGTATTTT. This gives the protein CASSSDRDGADTQYF.

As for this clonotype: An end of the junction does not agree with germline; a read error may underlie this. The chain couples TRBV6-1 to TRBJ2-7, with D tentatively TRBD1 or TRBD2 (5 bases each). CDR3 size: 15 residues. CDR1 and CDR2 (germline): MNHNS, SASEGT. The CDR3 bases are TGTGCCAGCAGTGCTGGGACGGTAGGCTCCTACGAACAGTACTTC. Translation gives CASSAGTVGSYEQYF.

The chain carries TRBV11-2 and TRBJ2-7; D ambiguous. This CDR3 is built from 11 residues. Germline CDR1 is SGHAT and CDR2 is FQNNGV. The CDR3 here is CVCSLSHEQYF. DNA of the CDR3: TGTGTCTGCAGCTTATCCCACGAGCAGTACTTC.